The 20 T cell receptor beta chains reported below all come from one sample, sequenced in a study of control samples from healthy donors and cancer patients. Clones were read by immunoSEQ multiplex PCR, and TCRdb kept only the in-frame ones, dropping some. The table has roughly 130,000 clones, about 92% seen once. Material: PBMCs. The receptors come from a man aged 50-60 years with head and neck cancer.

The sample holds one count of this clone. In nucleotides, the CDR3 is TGTGCCAGTAGTAGCCTAGGGGGGGCGTCTGGAAACACCATATATTTT. It translates to CASSSLGGASGNTIYF. The chain links TRBV19 to TRBJ1-3, with TRBD1 as a possible D gene (6 bases). The germline V gene encodes CDR1 LNHDA and CDR2 SQIVND (reference sequence). This CDR3 has 16 residues. V was clipped by 4 bases and J by 1 base, with 14 bases between them.

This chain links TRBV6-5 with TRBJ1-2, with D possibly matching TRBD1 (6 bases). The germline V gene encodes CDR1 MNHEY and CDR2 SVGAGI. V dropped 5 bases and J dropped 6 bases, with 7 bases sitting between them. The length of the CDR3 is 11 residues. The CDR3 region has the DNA TGTGCCAGCAGTCAGGGGAATGGCTACACCTTC. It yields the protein CASSQGNGYTF.

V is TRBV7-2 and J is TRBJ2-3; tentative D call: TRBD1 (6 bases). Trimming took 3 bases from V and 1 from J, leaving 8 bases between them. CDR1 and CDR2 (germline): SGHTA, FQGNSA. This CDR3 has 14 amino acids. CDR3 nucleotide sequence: TGTGCCAGCAGCTTGGGGGCCGGCACAGATACGCAGTATTTT. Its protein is CASSLGAGTDTQYF.

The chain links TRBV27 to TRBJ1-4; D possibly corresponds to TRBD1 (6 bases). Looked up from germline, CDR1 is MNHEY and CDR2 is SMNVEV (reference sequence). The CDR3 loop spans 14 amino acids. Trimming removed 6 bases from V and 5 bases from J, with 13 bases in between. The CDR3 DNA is TGTGCCAGCAGAGCTTGGACAGAGAATGAAAAACTGTTTTTT. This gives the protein CASRAWTENEKLFF.

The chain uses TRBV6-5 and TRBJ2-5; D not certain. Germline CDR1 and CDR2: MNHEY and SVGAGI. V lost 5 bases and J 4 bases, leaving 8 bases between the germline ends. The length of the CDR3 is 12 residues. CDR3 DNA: TGTGCCAGCAGTAGTTCAGGAGAGACCCAGTACTTC. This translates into CASSSSGETQYF.

CDR3 in DNA: TGTGCCAGCACCATAGCGGGGCTCACAGATACGCAGTATTTT. Protein product: CASTIAGLTDTQYF. This rearrangement joins TRBV27 to TRBJ2-3, with 8 bases matching TRBD2. CDR3 size: 14 residues. Germline assignment: CDR1 MNHEY and CDR2 SMNVEV (reference sequence). After removal of 7 bases from V and 2 bases from J, the junction contained 5 bases not matched to a gene.

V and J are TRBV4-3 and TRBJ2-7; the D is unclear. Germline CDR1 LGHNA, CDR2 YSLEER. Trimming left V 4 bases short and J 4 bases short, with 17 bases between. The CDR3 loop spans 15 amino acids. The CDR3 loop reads CASSPFLAAPYEQYF. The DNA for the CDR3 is TGCGCCAGCAGCCCTTTTCTCGCAGCGCCGTACGAGCAGTACTTC.

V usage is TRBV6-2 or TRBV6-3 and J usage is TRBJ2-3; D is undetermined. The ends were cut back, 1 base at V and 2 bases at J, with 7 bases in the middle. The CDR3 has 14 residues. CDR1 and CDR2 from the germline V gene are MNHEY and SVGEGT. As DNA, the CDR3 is TGTGCCAGCAGTTACTTCCTATACACAGATACGCAGTATTTT. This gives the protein CASSYFLYTDTQYF.

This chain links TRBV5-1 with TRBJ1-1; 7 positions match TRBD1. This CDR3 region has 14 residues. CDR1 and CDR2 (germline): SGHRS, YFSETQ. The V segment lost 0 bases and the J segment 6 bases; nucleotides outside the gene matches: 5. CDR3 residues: CASSLGQGLSEAFF. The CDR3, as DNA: TGCGCCAGCAGCTTGGGACAGGGTCTATCTGAAGCTTTCTTT. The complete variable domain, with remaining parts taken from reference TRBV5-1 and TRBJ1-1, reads KAGVTQTPRYLIKTRGQQVTLSCSPISGHRSVSWYQQTPGQGLQFLFEYFSETQRNKGNFPGRFSGRQFSNSRSEMNVSTLELGDSALYLCASSLGQGLSEAFFGQGTRLTVV.

The CDR3 sequence: CASSLRTGPSYEQYF. The CDR3 bases are TGTGCCAGCAGCTTAAGGACAGGGCCCTCCTACGAGCAGTACTTC. This chain joins TRBV11-3 and TRBJ2-7; 8 nucleotides match TRBD1. The length of the CDR3 is 15 residues. The V segment lost 2 bases and the J segment 0 bases; nucleotides outside the gene matches: 3. Germline CDR1 SGHNT, CDR2 YENEEA. The full variable domain, completed using reference TRBV11-3 and TRBJ2-7, is EAGVVQSPRYKIIEKKQPVAFWCNPISGHNTLYWYLQNLGQGPELLIRYENEEAVDDSQLPKDRFSAERLKGVDSTLKIQPAELGDSAVYLCASSLRTGPSYEQYFGPGTRLTVT.

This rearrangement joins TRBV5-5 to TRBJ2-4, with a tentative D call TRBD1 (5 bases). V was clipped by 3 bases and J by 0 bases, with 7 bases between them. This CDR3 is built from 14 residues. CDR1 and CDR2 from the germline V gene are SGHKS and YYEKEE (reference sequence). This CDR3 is CASSSTVAKNIQYF. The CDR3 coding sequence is TGTGCCAGCAGCTCGACAGTAGCCAAAAACATTCAGTACTTC. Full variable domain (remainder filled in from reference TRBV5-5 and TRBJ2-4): DAGVTQSPTHLIKTRGQQVTLRCSPISGHKSVSWYQQVLGQGPQFIFQYYEKEERGRGNFPDRFSARQFPNYSSELNVNALLLGDSALYLCASSSTVAKNIQYFGAGTRLSVL.

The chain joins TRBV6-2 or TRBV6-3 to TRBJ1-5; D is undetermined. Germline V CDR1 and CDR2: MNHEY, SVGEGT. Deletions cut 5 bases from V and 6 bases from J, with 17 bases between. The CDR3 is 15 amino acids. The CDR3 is CASSGPVGASQPQHF. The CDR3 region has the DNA TGTGCCAGCAGTGGCCCGGTTGGCGCTTCTCAGCCCCAGCATTTT.

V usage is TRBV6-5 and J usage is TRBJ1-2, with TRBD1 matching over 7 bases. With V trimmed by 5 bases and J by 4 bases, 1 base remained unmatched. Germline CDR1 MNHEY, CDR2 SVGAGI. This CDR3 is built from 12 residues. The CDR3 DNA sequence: TGTGCCAGCAGTCGGACAGGCTATGGCTACACCTTC. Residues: CASSRTGYGYTF.

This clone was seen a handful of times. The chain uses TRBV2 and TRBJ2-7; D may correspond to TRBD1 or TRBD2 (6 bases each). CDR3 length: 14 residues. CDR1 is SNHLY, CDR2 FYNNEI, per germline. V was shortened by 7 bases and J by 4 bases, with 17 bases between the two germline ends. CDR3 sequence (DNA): TGTGCCAGCAAGGGGGAAGGGGGGAGGTACGAGCAGTACTTC. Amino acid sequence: CASKGEGGRYEQYF.

CDR3 nucleotides: TGTGCCAGCAGTCAACTTGGACAGGGGATCTACGAGCAGTACTTC. This encodes CASSQLGQGIYEQYF. The chain combines TRBV6-5 with TRBJ2-7; TRBD1 matches at 9 bases. CDR3 length: 15 residues. V lost 5 bases to trimming and J lost 3 bases; unmatched junction nucleotides: 8. Germline values: CDR1 MNHEY, CDR2 SVGAGI.

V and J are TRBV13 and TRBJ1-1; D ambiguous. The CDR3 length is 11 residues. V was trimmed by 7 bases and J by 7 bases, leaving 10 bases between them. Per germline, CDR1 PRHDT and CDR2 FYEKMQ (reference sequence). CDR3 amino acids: CASKGGDEAFF. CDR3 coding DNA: TGTGCCAGCAAGGGCGGGGATGAAGCTTTCTTT.

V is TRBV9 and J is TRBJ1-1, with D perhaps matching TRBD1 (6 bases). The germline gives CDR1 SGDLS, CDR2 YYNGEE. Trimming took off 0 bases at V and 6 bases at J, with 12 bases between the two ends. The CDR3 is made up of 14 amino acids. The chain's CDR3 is CASSVEIQGPEAFF. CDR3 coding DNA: TGTGCCAGCAGCGTAGAGATACAGGGTCCTGAAGCTTTCTTT.

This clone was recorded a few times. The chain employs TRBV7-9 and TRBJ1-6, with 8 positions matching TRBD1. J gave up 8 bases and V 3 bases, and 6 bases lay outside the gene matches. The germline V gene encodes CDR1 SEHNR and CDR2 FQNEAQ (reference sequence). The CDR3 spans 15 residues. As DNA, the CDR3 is TGTGCCAGCAGCTTGAGACAGGGGAGAGATTCACCCCTCCACTTT. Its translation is CASSLRQGRDSPLHF.

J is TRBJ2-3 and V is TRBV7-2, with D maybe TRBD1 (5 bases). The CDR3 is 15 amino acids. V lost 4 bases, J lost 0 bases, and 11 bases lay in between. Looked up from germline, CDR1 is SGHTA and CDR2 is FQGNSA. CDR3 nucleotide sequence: TGTGCCAGCAGCTCCAGGGAATTGAGCACAGATACGCAGTATTTT. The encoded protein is CASSSRELSTDTQYF.

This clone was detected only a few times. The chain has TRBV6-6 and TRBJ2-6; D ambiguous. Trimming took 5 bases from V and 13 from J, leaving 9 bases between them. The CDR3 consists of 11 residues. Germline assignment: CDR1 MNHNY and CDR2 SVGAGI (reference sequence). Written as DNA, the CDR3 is TGTGCCAGCAGTGGCTTCGAGGTCCTGACTTTC. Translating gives CASSGFEVLTF.